The 8 T cell receptor beta chains in this list originate from one sample, sequenced in a study of blood T cell repertoires in COVID-19. The protocol was immunoSEQ multiplex PCR, while the TCRdb copy is restricted to in-frame clones and leaves out a portion. The sample carries hundreds of thousands of clones, 75% to 90% recorded once. Sequenced sample: PBMCs or T cells enriched from blood (not recorded which). These receptors were collected from a man aged 25 to 40 who had recovered from COVID-19.

This clone was observed once. The V gene is TRBV10-3, the J gene TRBJ2-7, with D hard to call. The ends were cut back, 10 bases at V and 1 base at J, with 8 bases in the middle. The CDR3 extends over 11 amino acids. Germline V gene data show CDR1 as ENHRY and CDR2 as SYGVKD. The CDR3 bases are TGTGCCACCGGGTTATCCTACGAGCAGTACTTC. Amino acid sequence: CATGLSYEQYF.

The chain has TRBV6-6 and TRBJ2-2; D possibly corresponds to TRBD1 (6 bases). The V end lost 6 bases, the J end lost 5 bases, and 10 bases lay between the germline ends. The V gene's germline CDR1 is MNHNY and CDR2 SVGAGI (reference sequence). The CDR3 runs to 13 residues. The CDR3 DNA reads TGTGCCAGCAGAAATACAGGGACCGGGGAGCTGTTTTTT. This sequence encodes CASRNTGTGELFF.

This chain links TRBV28 with TRBJ2-1; 9 bases match TRBD2. The CDR3 has 14 amino acids. With 2 bases clipped from V and 7 bases from J, the junction kept 3 bases outside the gene matches. Germline CDR1 MDHEN, CDR2 SYDVKM. The CDR3 reads CASSLAGGNNEQFF. In DNA, the CDR3 is TGTGCCAGCAGTTTAGCGGGAGGGAATAATGAGCAGTTCTTC. Based on the CDR3 plus reference TRBV28 and TRBJ2-1, the full variable domain is DVKVTQSSRYLVKRTGEKVFLECVQDMDHENMFWYRQDPGLGLRLIYFSYDVKMKEKGDIPEGYSVSREKKERFSLILESASTNQTSMYLCASSLAGGNNEQFFGPGTRLTVL.

V gene TRBV18 combines with J gene TRBJ1-5; 10 bases align to TRBD1. CDR1 is KGHSH, CDR2 LQKENI, per germline. Trimming at V came to 2 bases and at J to 7 bases, leaving 11 bases not matched to a gene. The length of the CDR3 is 17 residues. CDR3 bases: TGTGCCAGCTCACCATCGAGGTTGACAGGGGGCGAACAGCCCCAGCATTTT. This codes for CASSPSRLTGGEQPQHF.

The DNA of the CDR3 is TGTGCCAGCAGCACGAGAAGCTCCTACGAGCAGTACTTC. Translating gives CASSTRSSYEQYF. The chain carries TRBV7-9 and TRBJ2-7; D gene uncertain. The CDR3 is 13 residues long. Trimming pared 5 bases from V and 0 bases from J, leaving 8 bases between. The germline V gene has CDR1 SEHNR and CDR2 FQNEAQ (reference sequence).

V usage is TRBV19 and J usage is TRBJ2-7; D gene unclear. Germline CDR1 reads LNHDA; CDR2 reads SQIVND (reference sequence). The CDR3 is 15 residues long. V lost 6 bases, J lost 0 bases, and 15 bases lay in between. For the CDR3, the DNA is TGTGCCAGTAGAGTTAGCACGCGGAGCTCCTACGAGCAGTACTTC. Amino acid sequence: CASRVSTRSSYEQYF.

The chain uses TRBV28 and TRBJ1-2; D gene ambiguous. Germline V gives CDR1 MDHEN, CDR2 SYDVKM. V was trimmed by 5 bases and J by 4 bases, leaving 11 bases between them. The CDR3 length is 13 residues. The CDR3 nucleotides read TGTGCCAGCAGTGACGGGGTCCTCTATGGCTACACCTTC. It yields the protein CASSDGVLYGYTF.

This rearrangement joins TRBV29-1 to TRBJ2-1; TRBD2 might be the D (5 bases). Between the trimmed V and J ends, which lost 7 bases and 1 base, there was a span of 11 bases. The CDR3 runs 13 residues. CDR1 and CDR2 (germline): SQVTM, ANQGSEA. The CDR3 region is CSEQRESYNEQFF. The CDR3 DNA sequence: TGCAGCGAGCAGAGGGAGTCCTACAATGAGCAGTTCTTC.